The 5 T cell receptor beta chains below come from one sample, sequenced in a study of blood T cell repertoires in COVID-19. Assay used: immunoSEQ multiplex PCR; TCRdb lists only in-frame clones, some missing. The table records approximately 130,000 clones, about 86% of them present only once. The sample was PBMCs or T cells enriched from blood (not recorded which). The receptors here all came from a woman between 50 and 59 years old who had recovered from COVID-19.

The chain couples TRBV19 to TRBJ2-5, with 10 bases fitting TRBD1. The CDR3 length is 14 residues. The trim removed 5 bases at V and 3 bases at J, leaving 3 bases unmatched. In germline, CDR1 is LNHDA, CDR2 SQIVND (reference sequence). For the CDR3, the DNA is TGTGCCAGTAGTGATGGGACAGGGGAAGAGACCCAGTACTTC. It translates to CASSDGTGEETQYF.

The chain couples TRBV5-4 to TRBJ1-2; D may be TRBD1 (5 bases). This CDR3 has 18 amino acids. The V end was cut by 0 bases, the J end by 3 bases, with 21 bases between. Germline V gene lookup returns CDR1 SGHNT and CDR2 YYREEE (reference sequence). The CDR3 region has the DNA TGTGCCAGCAGCTTGGTCCCTTTTCGGAGGGGAGTGGACTATGGCTACACCTTC. The encoded protein is CASSLVPFRRGVDYGYTF.

V is TRBV29-1 and J is TRBJ1-3; weak D call: TRBD1 (5 bases). Per the germline V gene, CDR1 is SQVTM and CDR2 is ANQGSEA. CDR3 size: 12 residues. V lost 7 bases and J lost 0, with 7 bases in between. The CDR3 DNA reads as TGCAGCGGAACAGGCTCTGGAAACACCATATATTTT. Translating gives CSGTGSGNTIYF.

As for this clone: Germline and junction disagree at one end, which may indicate a read error. The V call is TRBV7-7, the J call TRBJ1-3; no clear D. The CDR3 is made up of 15 amino acids. In germline, CDR1 is SSHAT, CDR2 FNYEAQ (reference sequence). The CDR3 spells CASSLGRENGNTIYF. CDR3 DNA sequence: TGTGCTAGCAGCTTGGGTAGGGAGAACGGAAACACCATATATTTT.

This clone was counted only a few times. J is TRBJ1-5 and V is TRBV21-1; the table gives TRBD1 as D, unverified against the DNA. TRBV21-1 is a recognized pseudogene. The CDR3 length is 12 residues. The CDR3 is CAVYRVLQPQHF. As DNA, the CDR3 is TGTGCCGTTTACAGGGTGCTGCAGCCCCAGCATTTT.